A selection of T cell receptor beta chains follows, all from one sample in a study of immune cell composition in non-small cell lung cancer. TCRdb keeps only in-frame clones here, not all; method: immunoSEQ multiplex PCR. The sample lists 8,500 to 14,000 clones; roughly 60% were seen once. Sequenced material: lung tumor tissue. The receptors were gathered from a human donor with non-small cell lung cancer. The CDR3 runs from the conserved cysteine through the conserved F or W. Each record gives: D gene, J gene, clone size, V gene, CDR3 DNA, CDR3 protein. D genes are given only for firm matches. Expanded clones are given a class, and other clones once, few, many or no size at all.

d_gene: TRBD1
j_gene: TRBJ2-7
abundance: .
v_gene: TRBV4-1
CDR3nt: TGCGCCAGCAGCCCAAGCACAGGGGCGCAGCAGTACTTC
CDR3aa: CASSPSTGAQQYF

d_gene: .
j_gene: TRBJ1-2
abundance: .
v_gene: TRBV7-9
CDR3nt: TGTGCCAGCAGCTTAGCGGGGGGAGACGGAGACAATTGGGAGTATGGCTACACCTTC
CDR3aa: CASSLAGGDGDNWEYGYTF

d_gene: TRBD1
j_gene: TRBJ1-2
abundance: .
v_gene: TRBV5-8
CDR3nt: TGTGCCAGCAGCTTCCAAACAGGGGCGGGTGGCTACACCTTC
CDR3aa: CASSFQTGAGGYTF

d_gene: .
j_gene: TRBJ2-7
abundance: few
v_gene: TRBV5-6
CDR3nt: TGTGCCAGCAGCTTTGCAGGCTCCTACGAGCAGTACTTC
CDR3aa: CASSFAGSYEQYF

d_gene: .
j_gene: TRBJ2-7
abundance: .
v_gene: TRBV5-8
CDR3nt: TGCGCCAGCAGCCAAGACGCGGGATCTATCGCCGAGCAGTACTTC
CDR3aa: CASSQDAGSIAEQYF

d_gene: TRBD2
j_gene: TRBJ2-7
abundance: .
v_gene: TRBV7-9
CDR3nt: TGTGCCAGCAGCTTACTTCGGGAGGGCCTTCTCGAGCAGTACTTC
CDR3aa: CASSLLREGLLEQYF

d_gene: TRBD1
j_gene: TRBJ1-5
abundance: once
v_gene: TRBV15
CDR3nt: TGTGCCACCAGCAGAGGCGACAGGGTCGGACAGCCCCAGCATTTT
CDR3aa: CATSRGDRVGQPQHF

d_gene: .
j_gene: TRBJ1-5
abundance: .
v_gene: TRBV19
CDR3nt: TGTGCCAGTAGTAATCGGAGGGGCTATAGCAATCAGCCCCAGCATTTT
CDR3aa: CASSNRRGYSNQPQHF

d_gene: TRBD1
j_gene: TRBJ1-2
abundance: once
v_gene: TRBV28
CDR3nt: TGTGCCAGCACCTCGGGACAGGGAACTGGCTACACCTTC
CDR3aa: CASTSGQGTGYTF

d_gene: .
j_gene: TRBJ1-3
abundance: medium-sized
v_gene: TRBV5-1
CDR3nt: TGCGCCAGCAGCTTGACTTCGGACTTCTCTGGAAACACCATATATTTT
CDR3aa: CASSLTSDFSGNTIYF

d_gene: TRBD1
j_gene: TRBJ1-5
abundance: .
v_gene: TRBV19
CDR3nt: TGTGCCAGTAGTGGACAGGGCTCGTATAGCAATCAGCCCCAGCATTTT
CDR3aa: CASSGQGSYSNQPQHF

d_gene: TRBD2
j_gene: TRBJ2-7
abundance: medium-sized
v_gene: TRBV7-9
CDR3nt: TGTGCCAGCAGTGGACTAGCGGTCCGGTACGAGCAGTACTTC
CDR3aa: CASSGLAVRYEQYF

d_gene: .
j_gene: TRBJ1-5
abundance: .
v_gene: TRBV6-6
CDR3nt: TGTGCCAGCAGTTACTTTGAGGGGGGCAATCAGCCCCAGCATTTT
CDR3aa: CASSYFEGGNQPQHF

d_gene: TRBD2
j_gene: TRBJ2-1
abundance: .
v_gene: TRBV5-8
CDR3nt: TGTGCCAGCAGCTTCGGTACTAGCGGGATCTACAATGAGCAGTTCTTC
CDR3aa: CASSFGTSGIYNEQFF

d_gene: TRBD1
j_gene: TRBJ1-1
abundance: .
v_gene: TRBV11-3
CDR3nt: TGTGCCAGCAGCCTACAGGGGGCTGGGACTGAAGCTTTCTTT
CDR3aa: CASSLQGAGTEAFF

d_gene: TRBD1
j_gene: TRBJ2-3
abundance: .
v_gene: TRBV19
CDR3nt: TGTGCCAGTAGAGAAGGGACAGCCTCCCCGGATACGCAGTATTTT
CDR3aa: CASREGTASPDTQYF

d_gene: .
j_gene: TRBJ2-7
abundance: few
v_gene: TRBV6-6
CDR3nt: TGTGCCAGCAGTTACTCCAGGGTCACCTACGAGCAGTACTTC
CDR3aa: CASSYSRVTYEQYF

d_gene: TRBD2
j_gene: TRBJ2-2
abundance: .
v_gene: TRBV27
CDR3nt: TGTGCCAGCAGTTTATCACGGACTAGCGCACGAGAGCTGTTTTTT
CDR3aa: CASSLSRTSARELFF

d_gene: TRBD2
j_gene: TRBJ2-7
abundance: .
v_gene: TRBV6-1
CDR3nt: TGTGCCAGCAGTGAGGGACTAGCGGGAGTCAACGAGCAGTACTTC
CDR3aa: CASSEGLAGVNEQYF

d_gene: .
j_gene: TRBJ1-3
abundance: .
v_gene: TRBV10-3
CDR3nt: TGTGCCATCAGGCAGGGCATTGATGGGGGAAACACCATATATTTT
CDR3aa: CAIRQGIDGGNTIYF

d_gene: .
j_gene: TRBJ2-1
abundance: .
v_gene: TRBV4-3
CDR3nt: TGCGCCAGCAGCCCCAGACTAGACGACAATGAGCAGTTCTTC
CDR3aa: CASSPRLDDNEQFF

d_gene: .
j_gene: TRBJ2-7
abundance: .
v_gene: TRBV9
CDR3nt: TGTGCCAGCAGCGTACGCGGGGAAGTAGGCTACGAGCAGTACTTC
CDR3aa: CASSVRGEVGYEQYF

d_gene: .
j_gene: TRBJ1-3
abundance: .
v_gene: TRBV6-1
CDR3nt: TGTGCCAGCAGTGAAGCGCATGGGGGGAGCTCTGGAAACACCATATATTTT
CDR3aa: CASSEAHGGSSGNTIYF

d_gene: TRBD2
j_gene: TRBJ2-7
abundance: once
v_gene: TRBV5-1
CDR3nt: TGCGCCAGCAGCCACGACCTCCTAGCGGGAGGTGAGCAGTACTTC
CDR3aa: CASSHDLLAGGEQYF